The 3 T cell receptor beta chains below all came from one sample that was sequenced in a study of blood T cells in healthy people across ages. For the second PCR, which ran for 7 to 11 cycles, a sample-barcoded 5' primer and a J-beta primer mix were used. TCRdb passed the 5' RACE reads through MiXCR, listing each CDR3 protein once. The sample records about 630,000 distinct CDR3 sequences, roughly 21% being singletons. Sequenced: blood. These TCRs come from a man aged 65 to 85 in good health.

This chain links TRBV20-1 with TRBJ2-5, with 7 bases that match TRBD2. The CDR3 loop spans 16 amino acids. Germline trimming cut 1 base from V and 2 bases from J; bases unmatched to any gene: 10. Germline CDR1 is DFQATT and CDR2 is SNEGSKA (reference sequence). The CDR3 nucleotides read TGCAGTGCTAGAGCACGTGGCGGGGGAGCTCAAGAGACCCAGTACTTC. Translating gives CSARARGGGAQETQYF.

The CDR3 DNA is TGTGCCAGCAGCTCCGGAGGACGCAACCAAGAGACCCAGTACTTC. Translating gives CASSSGGRNQETQYF. The chain recombines TRBV11-2 with TRBJ2-5; TRBD2 is a possible D gene (5 bases). Germline CDR1 is SGHAT and CDR2 is FQNNGV. The CDR3 has 15 residues. Trimming took off 4 bases at V and 0 bases at J, with 12 bases between the two ends.

This clonotype was counted between two and nine times. The conserved phenylalanine or tryptophan normally closing the CDR3 is absent here, so this likely arose from a read error. The chain employs TRBV29-1 and TRBJ1-1; a possible D gene is TRBD1 (6 bases). Trimming cost V 5 bases and J 6 bases, with 7 bases left between them. Germline V gene sequence: CDR1 SQVTM, CDR2 ANQGSEA. The CDR3 contains 10 residues. The CDR3 loop reads CSVRQAEAFL. CDR3 in DNA: TGCAGCGTTAGACAGGCTGAAGCTTTCCTT.